What follows is one T cell receptor (beta chain) and its context. Its antigen remains unidentified. This record belongs to a study of T cells in localized non-small cell lung cancer. Only in-frame clones appear in the TCRdb table, and some are missing; sequencing was by immunoSEQ multiplex PCR. Of 30,000 to 35,000 clones listed, less than 90% are singletons. Study conclusions and caveats: Multi-region tumor sequencing was not done, so intratumor heterogeneity could not be excluded.

Sequenced here: peripheral blood, sampled before any cancer treatment. This clonotype originated in a female donor older than 55 with stage I lung adenocarcinoma.

For the CDR3, the DNA is TGTGCCAGCACCACCGGGACTATTGACAATGAGCAGTTCTTC. This sequence encodes CASTTGTIDNEQFF. The V call is TRBV6-6, the J call TRBJ2-1; 7 nucleotides agree with TRBD2. Germline CDR1 MNHNY, CDR2 SVGAGI (reference sequence). Trimming removed 7 bases from V and 5 bases from J; junction bases left unmatched: 8. The CDR3 is 14 amino acids.